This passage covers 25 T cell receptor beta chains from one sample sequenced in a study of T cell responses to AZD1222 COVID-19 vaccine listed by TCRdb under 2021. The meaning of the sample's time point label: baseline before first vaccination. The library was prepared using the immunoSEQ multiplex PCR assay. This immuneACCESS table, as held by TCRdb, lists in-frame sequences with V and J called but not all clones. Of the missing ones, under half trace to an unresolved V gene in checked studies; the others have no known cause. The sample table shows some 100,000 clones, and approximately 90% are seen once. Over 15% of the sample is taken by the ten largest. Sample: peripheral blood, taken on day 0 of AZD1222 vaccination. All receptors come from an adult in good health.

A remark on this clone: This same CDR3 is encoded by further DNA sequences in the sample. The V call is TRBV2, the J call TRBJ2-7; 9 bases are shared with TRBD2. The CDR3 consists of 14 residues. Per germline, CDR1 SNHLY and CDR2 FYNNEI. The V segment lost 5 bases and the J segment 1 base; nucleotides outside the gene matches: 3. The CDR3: CASSPGLASYEQYF. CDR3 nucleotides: TGTGCCAGCAGTCCGGGACTAGCATCCTACGAGCAGTACTTC.

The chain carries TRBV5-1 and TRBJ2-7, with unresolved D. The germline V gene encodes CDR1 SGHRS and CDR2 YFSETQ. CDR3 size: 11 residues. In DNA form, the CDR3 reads TGCGCCAGCAGCTCGCGATGGCTATTTATGGTC. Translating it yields CASSSRWLFMV.

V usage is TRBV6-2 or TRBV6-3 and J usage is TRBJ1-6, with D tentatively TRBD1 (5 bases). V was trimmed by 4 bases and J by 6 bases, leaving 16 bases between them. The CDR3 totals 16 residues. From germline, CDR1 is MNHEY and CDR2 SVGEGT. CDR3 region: CASSWGTGSANSPLHF. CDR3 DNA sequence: TGTGCCAGCAGTTGGGGGACTGGCTCGGCTAATTCACCCCTCCACTTT.

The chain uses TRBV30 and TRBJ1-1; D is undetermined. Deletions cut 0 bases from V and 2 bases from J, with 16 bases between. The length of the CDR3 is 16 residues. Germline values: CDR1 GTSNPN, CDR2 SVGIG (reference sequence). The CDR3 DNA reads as TGTGCCTGGAGTGTGGTTTTCGGAGCACTCAACACTGAAGCTTTCTTT. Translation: CAWSVVFGALNTEAFF.

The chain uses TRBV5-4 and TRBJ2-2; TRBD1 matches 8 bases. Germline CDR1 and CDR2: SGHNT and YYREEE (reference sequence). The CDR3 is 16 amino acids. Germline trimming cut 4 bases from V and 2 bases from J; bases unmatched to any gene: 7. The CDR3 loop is CASSPGQGRNTGELFF. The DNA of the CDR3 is TGTGCCAGCAGCCCCGGACAGGGAAGAAACACCGGGGAGCTGTTTTTT.

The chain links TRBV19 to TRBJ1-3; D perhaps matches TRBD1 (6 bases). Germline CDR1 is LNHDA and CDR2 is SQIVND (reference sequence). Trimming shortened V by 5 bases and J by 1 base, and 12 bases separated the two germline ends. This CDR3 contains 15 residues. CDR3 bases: TGTGCCAGTAGTTCTGGGGGCGCTTCTGGAAACACCATATATTTT. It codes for CASSSGGASGNTIYF.

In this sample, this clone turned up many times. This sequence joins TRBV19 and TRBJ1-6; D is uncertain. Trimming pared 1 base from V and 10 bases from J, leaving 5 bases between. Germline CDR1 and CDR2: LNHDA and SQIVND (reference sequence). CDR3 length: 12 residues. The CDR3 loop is CASSIGTSPLHF. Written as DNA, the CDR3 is TGTGCCAGTAGTATAGGCACATCACCCCTCCACTTT.

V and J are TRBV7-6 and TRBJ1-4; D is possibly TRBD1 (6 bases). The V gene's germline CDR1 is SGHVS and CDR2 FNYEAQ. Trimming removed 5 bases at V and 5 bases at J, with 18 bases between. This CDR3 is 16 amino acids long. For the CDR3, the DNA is TGTGCCAGCAGCCGTGAAGCCGGGACAAGCAATGAAAAACTGTTTTTT. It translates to CASSREAGTSNEKLFF.

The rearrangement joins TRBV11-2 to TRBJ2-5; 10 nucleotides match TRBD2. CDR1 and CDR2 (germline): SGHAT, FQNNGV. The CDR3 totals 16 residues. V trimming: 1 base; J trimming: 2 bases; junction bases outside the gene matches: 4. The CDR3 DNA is TGTGCCAGCAGCTTAGGGGCTAGCGGGAGACAAGAGACCCAGTACTTC. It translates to CASSLGASGRQETQYF.

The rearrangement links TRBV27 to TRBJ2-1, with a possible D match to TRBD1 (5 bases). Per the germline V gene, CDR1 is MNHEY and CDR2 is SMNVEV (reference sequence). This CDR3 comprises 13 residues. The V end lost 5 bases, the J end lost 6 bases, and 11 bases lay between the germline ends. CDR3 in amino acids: CASSPQGFNEQFF. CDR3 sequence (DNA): TGTGCCAGCAGTCCTCAGGGATTCAATGAGCAGTTCTTC.

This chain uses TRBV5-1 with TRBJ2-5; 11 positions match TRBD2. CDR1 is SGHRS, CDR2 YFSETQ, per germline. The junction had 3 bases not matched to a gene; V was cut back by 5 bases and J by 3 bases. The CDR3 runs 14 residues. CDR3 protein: CASSSGGDKETQYF. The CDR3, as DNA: TGCGCCAGCAGTAGCGGGGGGGACAAAGAGACCCAGTACTTC.

The CDR3 DNA follows: TGTGCCAGCAGTTTAAGTCGGACGCAGTATTTT. Residues: CASSLSRTQYF. The chain uses TRBV12-3 or TRBV12-4 and TRBJ2-3; D is undetermined. V lost 2 bases to trimming and J lost 9 bases, with 6 bases between them. This CDR3 has 11 residues.

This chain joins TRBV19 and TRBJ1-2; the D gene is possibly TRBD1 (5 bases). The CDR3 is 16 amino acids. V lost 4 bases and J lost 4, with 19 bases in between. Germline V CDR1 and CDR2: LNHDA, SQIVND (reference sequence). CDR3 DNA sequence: TGTGCCAGTAGTAGGGGAGACGACAGATTCTTCTATGGCTACACCTTC. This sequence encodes CASSRGDDRFFYGYTF.

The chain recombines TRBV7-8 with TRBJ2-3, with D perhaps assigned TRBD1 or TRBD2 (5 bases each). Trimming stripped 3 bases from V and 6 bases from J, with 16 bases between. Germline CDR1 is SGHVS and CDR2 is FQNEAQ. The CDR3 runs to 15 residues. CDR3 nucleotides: TGTGCCAGCAGCTTTACTGGGGGTCTGGCCGATACGCAGTATTTT. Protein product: CASSFTGGLADTQYF.

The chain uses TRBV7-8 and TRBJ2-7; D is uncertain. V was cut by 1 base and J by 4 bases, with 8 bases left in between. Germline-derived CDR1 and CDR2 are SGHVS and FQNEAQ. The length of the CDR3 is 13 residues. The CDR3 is CASSLGGRYEQYF. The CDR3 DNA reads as TGTGCCAGCAGCTTAGGTGGCAGGTACGAGCAGTACTTC.

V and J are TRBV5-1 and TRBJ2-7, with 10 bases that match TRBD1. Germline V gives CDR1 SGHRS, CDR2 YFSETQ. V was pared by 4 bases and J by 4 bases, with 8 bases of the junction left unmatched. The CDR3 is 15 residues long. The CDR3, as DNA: TGCGCCAGCAGCCCTGACAGGGGGCGCGGGTACGAGCAGTACTTC. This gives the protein CASSPDRGRGYEQYF.

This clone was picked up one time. CDR3 in amino acids: CASSYIGTGNEKLFF. The CDR3 region has the DNA TGTGCCAGCAGTTACATCGGGACAGGGAATGAAAAACTGTTTTTT. The chain combines TRBV6-2 or TRBV6-3 with TRBJ1-4; 9 nucleotides match TRBD1. V dropped 2 bases and J dropped 5; count of bases not matched to a gene: 3. The CDR3 spans 15 residues. CDR1 is MNHEY and CDR2 is SVGEGT in the germline V gene.

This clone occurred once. The CDR3 nucleotides read TGTGCCAGCAGTTTTGGGGACCGGCTTTATAATTCACCCCTCCACTTT. Translated: CASSFGDRLYNSPLHF. This chain links TRBV27 with TRBJ1-6, with D possibly being TRBD1 (5 bases). V was pared by 3 bases and J by 4 bases, with 13 bases between. CDR3 length: 16 residues. The germline gives CDR1 MNHEY, CDR2 SMNVEV (reference sequence).

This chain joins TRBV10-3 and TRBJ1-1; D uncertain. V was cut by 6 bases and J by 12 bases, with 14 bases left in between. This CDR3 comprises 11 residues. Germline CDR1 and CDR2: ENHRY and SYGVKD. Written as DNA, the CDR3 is TGTGCCATCAGGGATCACATTGGGCCTTTCTTT. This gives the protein CAIRDHIGPFF.

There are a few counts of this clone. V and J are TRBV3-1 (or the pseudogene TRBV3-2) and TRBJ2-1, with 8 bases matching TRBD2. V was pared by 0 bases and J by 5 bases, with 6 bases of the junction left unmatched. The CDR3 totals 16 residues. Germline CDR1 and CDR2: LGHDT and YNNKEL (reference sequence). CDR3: CASSQEGLAGDNEQFF. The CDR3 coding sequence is TGTGCCAGCAGCCAAGAAGGACTAGCTGGGGACAATGAGCAGTTCTTC.

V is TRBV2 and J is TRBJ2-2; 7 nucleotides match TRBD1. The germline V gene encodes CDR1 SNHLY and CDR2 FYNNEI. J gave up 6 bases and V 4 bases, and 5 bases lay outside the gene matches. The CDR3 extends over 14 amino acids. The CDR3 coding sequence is TGTGCCAGCAGTGGTGACAGGGTGGCCGGGGAGCTGTTTTTT. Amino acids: CASSGDRVAGELFF.

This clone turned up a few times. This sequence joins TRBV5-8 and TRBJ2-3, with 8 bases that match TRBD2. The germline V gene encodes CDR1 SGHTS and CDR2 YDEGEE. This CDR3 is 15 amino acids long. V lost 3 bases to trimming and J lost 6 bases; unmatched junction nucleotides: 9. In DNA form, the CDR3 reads TGTGCCAGCAGCTCAGCGGGAGTGAAGAGGGATACGCAGTATTTT. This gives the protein CASSSAGVKRDTQYF.

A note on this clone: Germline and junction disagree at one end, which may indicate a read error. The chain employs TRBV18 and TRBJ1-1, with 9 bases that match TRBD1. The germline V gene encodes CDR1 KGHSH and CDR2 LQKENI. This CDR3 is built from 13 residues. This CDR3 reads CASSQGARTEAFF. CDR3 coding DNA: TGTGCCAGTTCACAGGGGGCGCGGACTGAAGCTTTCTTT.

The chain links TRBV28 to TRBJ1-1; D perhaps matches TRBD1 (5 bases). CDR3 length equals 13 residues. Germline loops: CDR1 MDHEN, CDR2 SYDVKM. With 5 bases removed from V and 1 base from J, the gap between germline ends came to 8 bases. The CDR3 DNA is TGTGCCAGCAGTCCAGGACAGAACACTGAAGCTTTCTTT. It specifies CASSPGQNTEAFF.

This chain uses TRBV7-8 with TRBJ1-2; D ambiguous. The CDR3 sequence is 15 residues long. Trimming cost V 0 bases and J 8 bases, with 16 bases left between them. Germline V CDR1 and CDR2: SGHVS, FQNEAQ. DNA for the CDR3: TGTGCCAGCAGCTTAGCTGGGATCCAGCCATGGGGCTACACCTTC. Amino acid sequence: CASSLAGIQPWGYTF.